A selection of T cell receptor beta chains follows, all from one sample in a study of cytomegalovirus exposure and HLA in healthy donors. Using immunoSEQ multiplex PCR, the repertoire was profiled, and TCRdb retains in-frame clones only, with some absent. The sample records under 200,000 clones, roughly four fifths being singletons. The material sequenced was PBMCs. These receptors all come from a woman in her late teens or twenties in good health and CMV-seronegative. Both conserved end residues are part of each CDR3. A D gene is named only where the DNA matches it firmly. Expanded clones get a size class; other rows say once, few or many, or leave the size out.

V gene,D gene,J gene,clone size,CDR3 protein,CDR3 DNA
TRBV27,NA,TRBJ2-5,NA,CASGLDSAQETQYF,TGTGCCAGCGGGTTAGACAGCGCCCAAGAGACCCAGTACTTC
TRBV4-1,TRBD1,TRBJ2-2,NA,CASSQIFAPGQANTGELFF,TGCGCCAGCAGCCAAATTTTCGCCCCGGGACAGGCGAACACCGGGGAGCTGTTTTTT
TRBV2,NA,TRBJ2-7,NA,CASSVKYEQYF,TGTGCCAGCAGTGTCAAATACGAGCAGTACTTC
TRBV6-6,NA,TRBJ2-5,NA,CASSYPGETQYF,TGTGCCAGCAGTTACCCAGGAGAGACCCAGTACTTC
TRBV6-5,NA,TRBJ2-1,NA,CASSYFLAERPTEQFF,TGTGCCAGCAGTTACTTTTTAGCGGAACGCCCGACGGAGCAGTTCTTC
TRBV5-6,NA,TRBJ2-3,NA,CARSPGLSTDTQYF,TGTGCCAGAAGCCCAGGACTCAGCACAGATACGCAGTATTTT
TRBV19,TRBD2,TRBJ2-1,NA,CASSIGILAGVYNEQFF,TGTGCCAGTAGTATAGGGATCCTAGCGGGGGTCTACAATGAGCAGTTCTTC
TRBV7-9,TRBD1,TRBJ1-1,NA,CASSDRGAGGHTEAFF,TGTGCCAGCAGCGATAGAGGTGCAGGGGGGCACACTGAAGCTTTCTTT
TRBV5-1,NA,TRBJ1-2,NA,CASSLNRVGYTF,TGCGCCAGCAGCTTGAACAGGGTTGGCTACACCTTC
TRBV6-6,TRBD1,TRBJ1-1,few,CASSPGTGYTEAFF,TGTGCCAGCAGTCCCGGGACAGGGTATACTGAAGCTTTCTTT
TRBV27,NA,TRBJ2-7,NA,CASSKQSPSYEQYF,TGTGCCAGCAGCAAACAATCACCATCCTACGAGCAGTACTTC
TRBV9,TRBD1,TRBJ2-7,NA,CASSGSRTGGWYEQYF,TGTGCCAGCAGCGGATCTCGGACAGGGGGCTGGTACGAGCAGTACTTC
TRBV7-6,TRBD2,TRBJ2-1,few,CASSLVAGGLYNEQFF,TGTGCCAGCAGCTTAGTGGCGGGAGGACTTTACAATGAGCAGTTCTTC
TRBV11-2,NA,TRBJ2-3,NA,CASSLGGLADTQYF,TGTGCCAGCAGCTTAGGGGGCCTGGCAGATACGCAGTATTTT
TRBV5-1,NA,TRBJ2-1,NA,CASSLVADSYNEQFF,TGCGCCAGCAGCTTGGTTGCAGATTCCTACAATGAGCAGTTCTTC
TRBV28,TRBD1,TRBJ1-6,once,CASSLAQGAPNNSPLHF,TGTGCCAGCAGTTTAGCGCAGGGGGCGCCCAATAATTCACCCCTCCACTTT
TRBV28,TRBD1,TRBJ2-7,NA,CASSFGTGTYEQYF,TGTGCCAGCAGCTTTGGGACAGGGACCTACGAGCAGTACTTC
TRBV5-1,NA,TRBJ2-7,NA,CASSPTVGYYEQYF,TGCGCCAGCAGCCCGACAGTAGGGTACTACGAGCAGTACTTC